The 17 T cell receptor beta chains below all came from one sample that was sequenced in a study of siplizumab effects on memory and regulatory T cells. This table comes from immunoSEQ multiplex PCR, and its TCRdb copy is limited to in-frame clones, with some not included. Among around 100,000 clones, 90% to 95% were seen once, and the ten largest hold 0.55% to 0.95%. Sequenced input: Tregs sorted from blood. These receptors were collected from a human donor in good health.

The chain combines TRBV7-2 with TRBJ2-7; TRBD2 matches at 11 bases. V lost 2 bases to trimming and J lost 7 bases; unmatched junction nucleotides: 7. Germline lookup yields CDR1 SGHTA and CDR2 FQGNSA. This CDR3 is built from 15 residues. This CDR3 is CASSLSPGLAVEQYF. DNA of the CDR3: TGTGCCAGCAGCTTATCCCCGGGACTAGCGGTTGAGCAGTACTTC.

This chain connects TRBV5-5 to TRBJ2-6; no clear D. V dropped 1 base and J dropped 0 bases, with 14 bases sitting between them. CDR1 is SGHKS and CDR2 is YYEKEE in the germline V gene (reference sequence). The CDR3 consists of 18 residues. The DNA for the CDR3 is TGTGCCAGCAGCTTGAGGCGCTATGAGGCCTCTGGGGCCAACGTCCTGACTTTC. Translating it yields CASSLRRYEASGANVLTF.

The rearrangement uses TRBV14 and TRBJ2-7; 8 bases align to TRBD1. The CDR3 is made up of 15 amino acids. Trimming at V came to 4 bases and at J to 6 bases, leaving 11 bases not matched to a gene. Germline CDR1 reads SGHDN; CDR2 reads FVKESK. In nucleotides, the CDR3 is TGTGCCAGCAGCCTAACTTTTGCAGGGGGCGGCGAGCAGTACTTC. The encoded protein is CASSLTFAGGGEQYF.

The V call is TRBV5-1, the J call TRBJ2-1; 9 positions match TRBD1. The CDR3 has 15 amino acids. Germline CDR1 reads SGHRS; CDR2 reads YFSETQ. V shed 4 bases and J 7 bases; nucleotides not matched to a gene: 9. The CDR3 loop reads CASSHGQGLINEQFF. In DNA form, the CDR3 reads TGCGCCAGCAGCCACGGACAGGGGCTTATAAATGAGCAGTTCTTC.

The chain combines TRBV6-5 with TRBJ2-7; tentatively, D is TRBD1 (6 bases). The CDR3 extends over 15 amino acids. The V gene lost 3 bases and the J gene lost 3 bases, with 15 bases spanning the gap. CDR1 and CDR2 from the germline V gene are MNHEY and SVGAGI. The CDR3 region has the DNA TGTGCCAGCAGTTATTTCACAGGGTTCGGCTACGAGCAGTACTTC. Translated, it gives CASSYFTGFGYEQYF.

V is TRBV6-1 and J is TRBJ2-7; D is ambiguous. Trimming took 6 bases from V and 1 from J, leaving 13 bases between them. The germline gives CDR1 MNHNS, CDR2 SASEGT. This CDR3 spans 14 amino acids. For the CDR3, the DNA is TGTGCCAGCAGAGACCCTGTCAGGTCCTACGAGCAGTACTTC. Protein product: CASRDPVRSYEQYF.

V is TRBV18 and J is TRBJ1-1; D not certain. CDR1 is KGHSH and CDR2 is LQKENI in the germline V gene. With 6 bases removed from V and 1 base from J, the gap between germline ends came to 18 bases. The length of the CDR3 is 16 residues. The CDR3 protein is CASSPSRSTGNTEAFF. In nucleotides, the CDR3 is TGTGCCAGCTCCCCCAGCCGGTCAACCGGGAACACTGAAGCTTTCTTT.

CDR3 nucleotides: TGCGCCAGCAGCCAAGTAGTAGCGGGAGTCGCCGGGGAGCTGTTTTTT. It specifies CASSQVVAGVAGELFF. This rearrangement joins TRBV4-1 to TRBJ2-2; TRBD2 matches 9 bases. V lost 1 base and J lost 6; bases outside the gene matches: 6. Germline V gene lookup returns CDR1 MGHRA and CDR2 YSYEKL. The CDR3 sequence is 16 residues long.

The chain's CDR3 is CASRGPGDYGYTF. CDR3 sequence (DNA): TGTGCCAGTAGAGGGCCAGGGGATTATGGCTACACCTTC. This chain connects TRBV19 to TRBJ1-2; possibly TRBD1 for D (6 bases). This CDR3 is 13 amino acids long. V lost 6 bases and J lost 5, with 13 bases in between. Per germline, CDR1 LNHDA and CDR2 SQIVND (reference sequence).

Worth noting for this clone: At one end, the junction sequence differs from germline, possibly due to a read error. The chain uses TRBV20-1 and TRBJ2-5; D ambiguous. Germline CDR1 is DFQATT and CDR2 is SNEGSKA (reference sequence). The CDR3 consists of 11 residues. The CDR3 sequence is CSVRVTETQYF. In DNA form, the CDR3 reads TGCAGTGTTAGAGTAACGGAGACCCAGTACTTC.

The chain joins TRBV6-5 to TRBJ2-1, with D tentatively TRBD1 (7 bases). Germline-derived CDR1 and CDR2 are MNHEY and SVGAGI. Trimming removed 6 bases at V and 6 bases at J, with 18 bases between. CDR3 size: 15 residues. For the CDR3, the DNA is TGTGCCAGCAGGCAGGGGGGATCGGCCTCCAATGAGCAGTTCTTC. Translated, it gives CASRQGGSASNEQFF.

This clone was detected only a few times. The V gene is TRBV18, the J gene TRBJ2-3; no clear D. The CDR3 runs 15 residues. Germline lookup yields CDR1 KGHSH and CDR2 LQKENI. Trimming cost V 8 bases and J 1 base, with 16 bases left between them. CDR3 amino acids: CASQAPAQGTDTQYF. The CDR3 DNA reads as TGTGCCAGCCAGGCCCCAGCTCAAGGCACAGATACGCAGTATTTT.

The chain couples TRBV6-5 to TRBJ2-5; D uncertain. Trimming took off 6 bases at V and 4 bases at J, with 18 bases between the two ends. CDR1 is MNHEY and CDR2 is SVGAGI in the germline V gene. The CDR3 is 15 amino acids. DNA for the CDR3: TGTGCCAGCAGCGGCGCTTTTGAATCGGCAGAGACCCAGTACTTC. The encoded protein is CASSGAFESAETQYF.

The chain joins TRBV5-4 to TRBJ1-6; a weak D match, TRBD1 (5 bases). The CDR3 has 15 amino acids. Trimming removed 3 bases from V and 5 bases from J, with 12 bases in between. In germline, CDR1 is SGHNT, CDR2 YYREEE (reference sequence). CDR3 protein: CASSSRGSNNSPLHF. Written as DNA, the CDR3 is TGTGCCAGCAGCTCGAGGGGTAGTAATAATTCACCCCTCCACTTT. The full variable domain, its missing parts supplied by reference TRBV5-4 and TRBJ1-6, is ETGVTQSPTHLIKTRGQQVTLRCSSQSGHNTVSWYQQALGQGPQFIFQYYREEENGRGNFPPRFSGLQFPNYSSELNVNALELDDSALYLCASSSRGSNNSPLHFGNGTRLTVT.

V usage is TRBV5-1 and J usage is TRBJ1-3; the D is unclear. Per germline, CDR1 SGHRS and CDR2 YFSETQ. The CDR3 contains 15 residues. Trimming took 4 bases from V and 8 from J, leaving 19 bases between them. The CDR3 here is CASSSSRGGGDTIYF. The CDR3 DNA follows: TGCGCCAGCAGCAGTTCTCGGGGTGGAGGAGACACCATATATTTT.

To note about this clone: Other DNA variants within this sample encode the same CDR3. CDR3 DNA: TGCGCCAGCAGCTTGGGTAGGGCAGAGACCCAGTACTTC. Its translation is CASSLGRAETQYF. The chain carries TRBV5-1 and TRBJ2-5; D call uncertain. Germline V gives CDR1 SGHRS, CDR2 YFSETQ. V lost 0 bases to trimming and J lost 4 bases, with 7 bases between them. The CDR3 is made up of 13 amino acids.

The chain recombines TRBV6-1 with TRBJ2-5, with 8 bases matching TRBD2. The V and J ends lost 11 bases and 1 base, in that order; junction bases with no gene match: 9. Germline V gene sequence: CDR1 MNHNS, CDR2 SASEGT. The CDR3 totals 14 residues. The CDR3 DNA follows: TGTGCCTCCCGACTAGCGCTGCCCCAAGAGACCCAGTACTTC. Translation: CASRLALPQETQYF.